The clone carrying this T cell receptor beta chain was picked up a small number of times. Its antigen is not known. This record comes from a study of beta chain features in type 1 diabetes. V was trimmed by 3 bases and J by 5 bases, leaving 8 bases between them. The CDR3 length is 12 residues. The germline V gene has CDR1 SGHTS and CDR2 YDEGEE. Study conclusions and caveats: Researchers reported that naive, central memory and Treg TCRB repertoires appeared more similar in patients than in healthy donors.

Of the isolated RNA, all was reverse transcribed, and so the sequenced material was expressed TCRB transcripts. Profiling relied on immunoSEQ multiplex PCR, and the TCRdb table lists in-frame clones only, not all of them. The repertoire holds tens of thousands of clones, with 30% to 35% as singletons. Sequencing input: stem cell memory CD4+ T cells from blood. This receptor was taken from a woman aged 18-29 years in good health. The J gene is TRBJ1-1, the V gene TRBV5-8; D unresolved. In DNA, the CDR3 is TGTGCCAGCAGCTCCCGGAGAACTGAAGCTTTCTTT. Translation: CASSSRRTEAFF.